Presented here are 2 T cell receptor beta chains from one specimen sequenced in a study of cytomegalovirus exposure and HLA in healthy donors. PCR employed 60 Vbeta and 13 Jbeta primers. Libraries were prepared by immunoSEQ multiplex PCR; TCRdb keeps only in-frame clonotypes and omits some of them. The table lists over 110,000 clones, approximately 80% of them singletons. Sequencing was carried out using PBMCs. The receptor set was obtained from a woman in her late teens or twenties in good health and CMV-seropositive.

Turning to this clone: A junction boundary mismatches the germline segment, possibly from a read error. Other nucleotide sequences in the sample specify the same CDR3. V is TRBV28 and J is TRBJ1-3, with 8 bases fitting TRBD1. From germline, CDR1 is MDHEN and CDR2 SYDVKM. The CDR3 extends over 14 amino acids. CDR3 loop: CAIRGLTSGNTIYF. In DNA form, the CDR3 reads TGTGCCATCAGGGGGCTCACCTCTGGAAACACTATATATTTT.

CDR3 sequence (DNA): TGTGCCAGCAGCTTGGGGGCCCGAACCGGGGAGCTGTTTTTT. Protein sequence: CASSLGARTGELFF. The chain is built from TRBV5-4 and TRBJ2-2; D remains unclear. The CDR3 spans 14 residues. With 0 bases removed from V and 5 bases from J, the gap between germline ends came to 8 bases. Germline CDR1 is SGHNT and CDR2 is YYREEE (reference sequence).